Below are 32 T cell receptor beta chains sequenced from a single sample in a study of OX40 agonist ivuxolimab in advanced cancers. Repertoires were generated with immunoSEQ multiplex PCR, while TCRdb's copy carries only in-frame clones and drops some. The repertoire holds about 83,000 clones, with about 88% as singletons. The input for sequencing was CD4+ or CD8+ T cells sorted from blood, taken in a trial of the OX40 agonist ivuxolimab. All receptors derive from an adult with an advanced solid tumor such as melanoma, head and neck, liver or kidney cancer.

The chain uses TRBV6-5 and TRBJ2-7; maybe TRBD2 (6 bases). The CDR3 covers 15 residues. Trimming removed 3 bases from V and 4 bases from J, with 16 bases in between. Germline CDR1 MNHEY, CDR2 SVGAGI. The CDR3 protein is CASSYSGGALYEQYF. The CDR3 region has the DNA TGTGCCAGCAGTTATTCTGGCGGGGCTCTATACGAGCAGTACTTC.

In this sample, this clone turned up a few times. The J gene is TRBJ1-1, the V gene TRBV2, with D hard to call. In germline, CDR1 is SNHLY, CDR2 FYNNEI. CDR3 length: 13 amino acids. Trimming removed 4 bases from V and 2 bases from J, with 8 bases in between. In nucleotides, the CDR3 is TGTGCCAGCAGTGCCGACTCCAACACTGAAGCTTTCTTT. Protein product: CASSADSNTEAFF. The variable domain in full, completed from reference TRBV2 and TRBJ1-1, reads EPEVTQTPSHQVTQMGQEVILRCVPISNHLYFYWYRQILGQKVEFLVSFYNNEISEKSEIFDDQFSVERPDGSNFTLKIRSTKLEDSAMYFCASSADSNTEAFFGQGTRLTVV.

In this sample, this clone turned up a few times. The chain employs TRBV6-5 and TRBJ1-5, with D possibly matching TRBD1 (6 bases). V lost 5 bases and J lost 2, with 13 bases in between. The CDR3 covers 15 residues. The V gene's germline CDR1 is MNHEY and CDR2 SVGAGI. CDR3 protein: CASSTQGNGNQPQHF. The CDR3 DNA follows: TGTGCCAGCAGTACCCAGGGGAACGGCAATCAGCCCCAGCATTTT.

The J gene is TRBJ2-3, the V gene TRBV9; D perhaps matches TRBD1 (6 bases). Trimming took 3 bases from V and 6 from J, leaving 14 bases between them. The CDR3 contains 14 residues. The germline V gene encodes CDR1 SGDLS and CDR2 YYNGEE. The CDR3 nucleotides are TGTGCCAGCAGCGAACGACAGGTTTACGATACGCAGTATTTT. It yields the protein CASSERQVYDTQYF.

This sequence joins TRBV11-2 and TRBJ2-4, with D possibly called TRBD1 or TRBD2 (6 bases each). The CDR3 runs 14 residues. V lost 1 base, J lost 6 bases, and 10 bases lay in between. CDR1 is SGHAT, CDR2 FQNNGV, per germline. The chain's CDR3 is CASSLVGGRNIQYF. The CDR3 region has the DNA TGTGCCAGCAGCTTAGTTGGGGGGCGAAACATTCAGTACTTC.

This rearrangement joins TRBV9 to TRBJ2-7; no firm D call. V gave up 1 base and J gave up 0 bases, with 8 bases separating them. CDR3 length: 14 amino acids. CDR1 and CDR2 (germline): SGDLS, YYNGEE. The CDR3 loop is CASSVSRSSYEQYF. The CDR3 DNA sequence: TGTGCCAGCAGCGTAAGCAGAAGCTCCTACGAGCAGTACTTC. The full variable domain, in which reference TRBV9 and TRBJ2-7 provide the parts outside the CDR3, is DSGVTQTPKHLITATGQRVTLRCSPRSGDLSVYWYQQSLDQGLQFLIQYYNGEERAKGNILERFSAQQFPDLHSELNLSSLELGDSALYFCASSVSRSSYEQYFGPGTRLTVT.

The chain joins TRBV5-1 to TRBJ1-1; D unclear. Between the trimmed V and J ends, which lost 3 bases and 1 base, there was a span of 10 bases. Germline CDR1 and CDR2: SGHRS and YFSETQ. This CDR3 contains 14 residues. The CDR3 protein is CASSSKVGNTEAFF. CDR3 nucleotide sequence: TGCGCCAGCAGCTCAAAAGTCGGGAACACTGAAGCTTTCTTT.

The V call is TRBV5-1, the J call TRBJ1-2; 7 positions agree with TRBD1. The CDR3 consists of 13 residues. In germline, CDR1 is SGHRS, CDR2 YFSETQ. V shed 5 bases, J shed 2 bases, and the junction held 3 bases outside the gene matches. In nucleotides, the CDR3 is TGCGCCAGCAGTCCGACAGGGAACTATGGCTACACCTTC. It yields the protein CASSPTGNYGYTF.

This chain joins TRBV7-3 and TRBJ2-3; possible D gene TRBD1, 6 bases. This CDR3 is 13 amino acids long. The V end lost 4 bases, the J end lost 8 bases, and 13 bases lay between the germline ends. Germline V CDR1 and CDR2: SGHTA, FQGTGA. The CDR3 spells CASSSGVQGTQYF. The CDR3 DNA follows: TGTGCCAGCAGCTCAGGGGTACAGGGTACGCAGTATTTT.

The genes are TRBV19 and TRBJ2-3; 14 positions match TRBD2. The V segment lost 5 bases and the J segment 0 bases; nucleotides outside the gene matches: 7. Germline CDR1 LNHDA, CDR2 SQIVND (reference sequence). This CDR3 has 18 residues. DNA for the CDR3: TGTGCCAGTAGTGGGGGACTAGCGGGAGCCCCTAGCACAGATACGCAGTATTTT. Protein sequence: CASSGGLAGAPSTDTQYF.

This chain connects TRBV29-1 to TRBJ1-1, with TRBD1 matching 8 bases. V was pared by 8 bases and J by 1 base, with 12 bases of the junction left unmatched. CDR3 length equals 15 residues. Germline values: CDR1 SQVTM, CDR2 ANQGSEA. The CDR3 DNA follows: TGCAGCTCCTCCGGTCAGGGGGCAAGGAACACTGAAGCTTTCTTT. This encodes CSSSGQGARNTEAFF.

The rearrangement uses TRBV9 and TRBJ1-1; D is undetermined. Between the trimmed V and J ends, which lost 0 bases and 4 bases, there was a span of 7 bases. Germline lookup yields CDR1 SGDLS and CDR2 YYNGEE. CDR3 length: 13 residues. CDR3 DNA: TGTGCCAGCAGCGTAGAGGCGGCCACTGAAGCTTTCTTT. This codes for CASSVEAATEAFF. The whole variable domain, remainder taken from reference TRBV9 and TRBJ1-1, is DSGVTQTPKHLITATGQRVTLRCSPRSGDLSVYWYQQSLDQGLQFLIQYYNGEERAKGNILERFSAQQFPDLHSELNLSSLELGDSALYFCASSVEAATEAFFGQGTRLTVV.

CDR3 loop: CASSFTGGGSGNTIYF. In DNA form, the CDR3 reads TGTGCCAGCAGCTTTACAGGGGGAGGTTCTGGAAACACCATATATTTT. This chain connects TRBV7-2 to TRBJ1-3, with 8 bases that match TRBD1. V lost 3 bases and J lost 1; bases outside the gene matches: 5. Germline lookup yields CDR1 SGHTA and CDR2 FQGNSA. The CDR3 extends over 16 amino acids.

The chain employs TRBV6-6 and TRBJ1-1; D possibly corresponds to TRBD1 (5 bases). V lost 2 bases, J lost 4 bases, and 8 bases lay in between. The germline CDR1 and CDR2 sequences are MNHNY and SVGAGI (reference sequence). The CDR3 runs 13 residues. In DNA, the CDR3 is TGTGCCAGCAGTTACGCCGGGACCACTGAAGCTTTCTTT. This sequence encodes CASSYAGTTEAFF.

This chain connects TRBV20-1 to TRBJ1-1; D possibly corresponds to TRBD1 (6 bases). Germline V lookup: CDR1 DFQATT, CDR2 SNEGSKA (reference sequence). CDR3 length: 11 residues. This CDR3 reads CRGAQGTEAFF. For the CDR3, the DNA is TGCAGGGGGGCGCAGGGTACTGAAGCTTTCTTT.

This sequence joins TRBV9 and TRBJ2-3; 13 positions agree with TRBD2. CDR3 length: 17 residues. Germline V gene lookup returns CDR1 SGDLS and CDR2 YYNGEE. The junction had 8 bases not matched to a gene; V was cut back by 4 bases and J by 3 bases. Here the CDR3 DNA reads TGTGCCAGCAGCCCCGGACTAGCGGGAGTAATAACAGATACGCAGTATTTT. Translation: CASSPGLAGVITDTQYF.

The chain uses TRBV28 and TRBJ1-1; a weak D match, TRBD1 (6 bases). Trimming removed 6 bases from V and 2 bases from J, with 16 bases in between. The CDR3 is made up of 15 amino acids. CDR1 is MDHEN, CDR2 SYDVKM, per germline. CDR3 sequence reads: CASREPGQLNTEAFF. The CDR3, as DNA: TGTGCCAGCAGGGAACCCGGACAGTTAAACACTGAAGCTTTCTTT.

The chain recombines TRBV6-5 with TRBJ1-2; tentatively, D is TRBD1 (6 bases). This CDR3 is built from 14 residues. Trimming shortened V by 7 bases and J by 2 bases, and 14 bases separated the two germline ends. Germline V gives CDR1 MNHEY, CDR2 SVGAGI. The CDR3 region has the DNA TGTGCCAGCAAGAGAACAGGGAGCAACTATGGCTACACCTTC. As protein: CASKRTGSNYGYTF.

This clone was seen a handful of times. The rearrangement links TRBV5-6 to TRBJ1-1; TRBD1 matches 7 bases. V lost 3 bases, J lost 1 base, and 12 bases stayed unmatched. Looked up from germline, CDR1 is SGHDT and CDR2 is YYEEEE. The CDR3 runs to 17 residues. CDR3 sequence reads: CASSSTTLRTGNTEAFF. CDR3 in DNA: TGTGCCAGCAGCTCAACCACCTTAAGGACAGGGAACACTGAAGCTTTCTTT.

A single count supports this clone. The rearrangement uses TRBV11-2 and TRBJ2-7; D possibly corresponds to TRBD2 (5 bases). This CDR3 contains 14 residues. The germline V gene has CDR1 SGHAT and CDR2 FQNNGV. Deletions cut 5 bases from V and 3 bases from J, with 14 bases between. In DNA form, the CDR3 reads TGTGCCAGCAGCCGGAAGGGAGAAAGCTACGAGCAGTACTTC. It is translated as CASSRKGESYEQYF.

CDR3 sequence reads: CASSQTDRGGLDTQYF. The CDR3 DNA reads as TGCGCCAGCAGCCAAACTGACAGGGGTGGGTTAGATACGCAGTATTTT. The rearrangement uses TRBV5-1 and TRBJ2-3; 8 nucleotides match TRBD1. Unmatched junction bases numbered 12, after V lost 4 bases and J lost 5 bases. CDR3 length: 16 residues. Germline V CDR1 and CDR2: SGHRS, YFSETQ. The complete variable domain, with remaining parts taken from reference TRBV5-1 and TRBJ2-3, reads KAGVTQTPRYLIKTRGQQVTLSCSPISGHRSVSWYQQTPGQGLQFLFEYFSETQRNKGNFPGRFSGRQFSNSRSEMNVSTLELGDSALYLCASSQTDRGGLDTQYFGPGTRLTVL.

The chain employs TRBV5-1 and TRBJ2-3, with D perhaps matching TRBD1 (5 bases). This CDR3 comprises 12 residues. V lost 0 bases, J lost 6 bases, and 5 bases lay in between. The germline V gene has CDR1 SGHRS and CDR2 YFSETQ. The CDR3 bases are TGCGCCAGCAGCTTGGAGGGGGATACGCAGTATTTT. It encodes CASSLEGDTQYF.

V gene TRBV10-2 combines with J gene TRBJ1-2, with 8 bases fitting TRBD1. V lost 8 bases and J lost 2; bases outside the gene matches: 1. Germline values: CDR1 WSHSY, CDR2 SAAADI. The CDR3 is made up of 12 amino acids. CDR3 amino acids: CASRTGNYGYTF. The DNA of the CDR3 is TGCGCCAGCCGGACAGGGAACTATGGCTACACCTTC.

CDR3 in amino acids: CASSVGVGQPQHF. CDR3 DNA: TGTGCCAGCAGTGTTGGGGTTGGGCAGCCCCAGCATTTT. The genes are TRBV2 and TRBJ1-5, with no clear D. Germline CDR1 reads SNHLY; CDR2 reads FYNNEI. The CDR3 is 13 amino acids. The ends were cut back, 4 bases at V and 7 bases at J, with 11 bases in the middle.

V and J are TRBV28 and TRBJ2-7; 9 bases fit TRBD1. CDR1 and CDR2 (germline): MDHEN, SYDVKM. With 11 bases clipped from V and 0 bases from J, the junction kept 11 bases outside the gene matches. The CDR3 sequence is 15 residues long. The CDR3 DNA sequence: TGTGCCTTTTCACAACAGGGGGCAGGCTCCTACGAGCAGTACTTC. It codes for CAFSQQGAGSYEQYF.

The gene calls are TRBV6-1 and TRBJ2-1; 7 bases line up with TRBD2. The junction had 12 bases not matched to a gene; V was cut back by 4 bases and J by 6 bases. The CDR3 sequence is 16 residues long. The germline V gene has CDR1 MNHNS and CDR2 SASEGT. This CDR3 is CASSGRTRSFSNEQFF. The DNA of the CDR3 is TGTGCCAGCAGTGGGCGGACTAGGTCCTTCTCCAATGAGCAGTTCTTC.

CDR3 nucleotides: TGTGCCTGGAGACCGGGGGGGGCCAACACCGGGGAGCTGTTTTTT. Its protein is CAWRPGGANTGELFF. The chain joins TRBV30 to TRBJ2-2; 8 positions agree with TRBD2. CDR3 length equals 15 residues. Trimming at V came to 3 bases and at J to 2 bases, leaving 5 bases not matched to a gene. CDR1 is GTSNPN, CDR2 SVGIG, per germline (reference sequence).

This rearrangement joins TRBV10-2 to TRBJ2-3; no clear D gene. There are 14 residues in the CDR3. Germline CDR1 is WSHSY and CDR2 is SAAADI. V lost 6 bases, J lost 3 bases, and 13 bases lay in between. The DNA of the CDR3 is TGCGCCAGCAGCTTTGGAAGTATGACAGATACGCAGTATTTT. This translates into CASSFGSMTDTQYF.

The CDR3 nucleotides are TGCGCCAGCAGTGTGGACAGGGGGCGCACCGGGGAGCTGTTTTTT. Its translation is CASSVDRGRTGELFF. The chain joins TRBV5-1 to TRBJ2-2; 11 nucleotides line up with TRBD1. The CDR3 totals 15 residues. With V trimmed by 5 bases and J by 4 bases, 4 bases remained unmatched. Germline-derived CDR1 and CDR2 are SGHRS and YFSETQ.

The chain employs TRBV2 and TRBJ2-1; D perhaps matches TRBD2 (6 bases). This CDR3 spans 13 amino acids. The ends were cut back, 7 bases at V and 2 bases at J, with 9 bases in the middle. Germline CDR1 and CDR2: SNHLY and FYNNEI. The CDR3 region has the DNA TGTGCCAGCAAAGGGGAGGCCTACAATGAGCAGTTCTTC. It is translated as CASKGEAYNEQFF.

For this clone: This sample also contains other DNA sequences that code for the same CDR3. This chain connects TRBV30 to TRBJ1-3; D perhaps matches TRBD1 (5 bases). The CDR3 has 16 residues. V gave up 5 bases and J gave up 0 bases, with 17 bases separating them. The germline V gene has CDR1 GTSNPN and CDR2 SVGIG (reference sequence). The CDR3 sequence is CAWLISGFPSGNTIYF. In nucleotides, the CDR3 is TGTGCCTGGCTGATTTCAGGGTTTCCCTCTGGAAACACCATATATTTT.

CDR3 amino acids: CASSLITDTQYF. CDR3 DNA: TGTGCCAGCTCGCTCATCACAGATACGCAGTATTTT. This rearrangement joins TRBV18 to TRBJ2-3; D remains unclear. CDR3 size: 12 residues. Germline CDR1 is KGHSH and CDR2 is LQKENI. V lost 6 bases, J lost 2 bases, and 6 bases lay in between.